The entry below describes one T cell receptor (beta chain). The data were obtained in a study of control samples from healthy donors and cancer patients. Trimming removed 0 bases at V and 0 bases at J, with 9 bases between. This CDR3 contains 16 residues. Germline V CDR1 and CDR2: LNHNV, YYDKDF (reference sequence). Clones were sequenced by immunoSEQ multiplex PCR, and TCRdb holds only the in-frame ones, with some missing. Altogether 95,000 to 110,000 clones are present, around 88% being singletons, with the ten largest covering 15% to 20%. The chain is built from TRBV15 and TRBJ1-5; no reliable D call. The sequenced sample consisted of PBMCs. The receptor was derived from a man between 60 and 75 years old with lung cancer. CDR3 in DNA: TGTGCCACCAGCAGAGATCTAACGAATAGCAATCAGCCCCAGCATTTT. Translation: CATSRDLTNSNQPQHF.